The 5 T cell receptor beta chains below were found in one sample sequenced in a study of cytotoxic CD8 clonotypes in ibrutinib-treated CLL. This table comes from immunoSEQ multiplex PCR, and its TCRdb copy is limited to in-frame clones, with some not included. Of approximately 340,000 clones in the sample, roughly 71% are singletons; the top ten hold about 5.9%. The starting material was PBMCs, obtained after 36 months of ibrutinib treatment. Receptor source: a human donor with chronic lymphocytic leukemia.

V is TRBV2 and J is TRBJ2-7; D remains ambiguous. The CDR3 loop spans 14 amino acids. From germline, CDR1 is SNHLY and CDR2 FYNNEI. V gave up 8 bases and J gave up 4 bases, with 18 bases separating them. CDR3 protein: CASLDPPTPYEQYF. In nucleotides, the CDR3 is TGTGCCAGCTTAGACCCACCGACCCCGTACGAGCAGTACTTC.

The chain links TRBV4-1 to TRBJ2-7, with 11 bases identical to TRBD1. The CDR3 spans 15 residues. V shed 3 bases, J shed 4 bases, and the junction held 5 bases outside the gene matches. Per germline, CDR1 MGHRA and CDR2 YSYEKL. The CDR3 sequence: CASSHVDRGLYEQYF. CDR3 coding DNA: TGCGCCAGCAGCCACGTGGACAGGGGGCTTTACGAGCAGTACTTC.

V gene TRBV9 combines with J gene TRBJ1-6, with 9 positions matching TRBD1. The CDR3 length is 15 residues. In germline, CDR1 is SGDLS, CDR2 YYNGEE. V shed 4 bases, J shed 9 bases, and the junction held 8 bases outside the gene matches. The CDR3 nucleotides read TGTGCCAGCAGCACCCGGGACAGGGTGTTTTCACCCCTCCACTTT. Encoded protein: CASSTRDRVFSPLHF.

The V call is TRBV19, the J call TRBJ1-2; no firm D call. Germline loops: CDR1 LNHDA, CDR2 SQIVND (reference sequence). This CDR3 contains 13 residues. The V end was cut by 5 bases, the J end by 2 bases, with 9 bases between. The CDR3 nucleotides read TGTGCCAGTAGTTGGCCAGGCAACTATGGCTACACCTTC. This codes for CASSWPGNYGYTF.

The J gene is TRBJ1-2, the V gene TRBV29-1; the match to TRBD1 covers 9 bases. The V gene's germline CDR1 is SQVTM and CDR2 ANQGSEA. The CDR3 covers 11 residues. The V and J ends lost 5 bases and 8 bases, in that order; junction bases with no gene match: 3. CDR3 in amino acids: CSVTGGRGYTF. CDR3 nucleotide sequence: TGCAGCGTTACAGGGGGCCGGGGCTACACCTTC.